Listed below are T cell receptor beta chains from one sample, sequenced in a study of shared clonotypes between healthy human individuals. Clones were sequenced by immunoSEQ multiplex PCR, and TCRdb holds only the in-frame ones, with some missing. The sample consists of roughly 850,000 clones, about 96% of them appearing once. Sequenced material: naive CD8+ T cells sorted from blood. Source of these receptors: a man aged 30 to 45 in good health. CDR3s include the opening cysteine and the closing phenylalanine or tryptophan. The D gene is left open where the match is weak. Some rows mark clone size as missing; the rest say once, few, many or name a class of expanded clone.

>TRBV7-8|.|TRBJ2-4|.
CASSPRRDKNIQYF
TGTGCCAGCAGCCCCCGGCGAGACAAAAACATTCAGTACTTC
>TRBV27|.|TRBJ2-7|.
CASSFGGGIYEQYF
TGTGCCAGCAGTTTTGGAGGTGGCATTTACGAGCAGTACTTC
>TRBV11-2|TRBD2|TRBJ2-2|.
CASSLDRAGGPTGELFF
TGTGCCAGCAGCTTAGATAGAGCGGGAGGGCCTACCGGGGAGCTGTTTTTT
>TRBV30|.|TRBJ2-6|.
CAWSFLKRSSGANVLTF
TGTGCCTGGAGTTTCCTTAAGCGGTCCTCTGGGGCCAACGTCCTGACTTTC
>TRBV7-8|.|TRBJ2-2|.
CASSSSRSQNTGELFF
TGTGCCAGCAGCTCCTCTAGGAGCCAGAACACCGGGGAGCTGTTTTTT
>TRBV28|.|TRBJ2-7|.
CASSLVGVRSYEQYF
TGTGCCAGCAGTTTGGTCGGGGTTCGATCCTACGAGCAGTACTTC
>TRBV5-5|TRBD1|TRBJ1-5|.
CASSLGWDRGGGNQPQHF
TGTGCCAGCAGCTTGGGCTGGGACAGGGGTGGCGGCAATCAGCCCCAGCATTTT
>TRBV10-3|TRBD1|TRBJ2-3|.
CAISESQGTGEPGDTQYF
TGTGCCATCAGTGAGTCGCAGGGGACAGGAGAACCGGGCGATACGCAGTATTTT
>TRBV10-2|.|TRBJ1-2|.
CASSPSGGNYGYTF
TGCGCCAGCAGCCCGAGTGGGGGCAACTATGGCTACACCTTC
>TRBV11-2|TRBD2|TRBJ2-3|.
CASSLGLAGGRSTDTQYF
TGTGCCAGCAGCTTAGGACTAGCGGGAGGCCGAAGCACAGATACGCAGTATTTT
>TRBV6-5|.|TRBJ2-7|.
CASRHLSYEQYF
TGTGCCAGCAGACACCTCTCCTACGAGCAGTACTTC
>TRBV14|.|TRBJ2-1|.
CASSQTPGTSLNEQFF
TGTGCCAGCAGCCAAACCCCCGGGACGTCGTTGAATGAGCAGTTCTTC
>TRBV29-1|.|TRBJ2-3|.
CSVEGDGHTDTQYF
TGCAGCGTTGAGGGAGACGGGCACACAGATACGCAGTATTTT
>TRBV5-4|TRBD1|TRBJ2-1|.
CASRPTGYNEQFF
TGTGCCAGCAGACCGACAGGGTACAATGAGCAGTTCTTC
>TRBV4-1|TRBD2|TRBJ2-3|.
CASSQDGTGTSGDTQYF
TGCGCCAGCAGCCAAGACGGAACCGGGACTAGCGGAGATACGCAGTATTTT
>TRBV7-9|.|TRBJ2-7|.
CASSLYSGAYEQYF
TGTGCCAGCAGCTTGTATAGCGGAGCCTACGAGCAGTACTTC
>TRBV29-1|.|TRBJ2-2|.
CSVDVGVGTGELFF
TGCAGCGTTGATGTAGGGGTAGGCACCGGGGAGCTGTTTTTT
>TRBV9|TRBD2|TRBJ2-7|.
CASSTAGFSYEQYF
TGTGCCAGCAGTACAGCGGGGTTCTCCTACGAGCAGTACTTC
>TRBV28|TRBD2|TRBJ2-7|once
CASSLGRGLAVTSYEQYF
TGTGCCAGCAGTTTGGGGCGGGGACTAGCGGTGACGAGCTACGAGCAGTACTTC
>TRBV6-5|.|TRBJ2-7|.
CASSSPGYEQYF
TGTGCCAGCAGTTCCCCCGGTTACGAGCAGTACTTC
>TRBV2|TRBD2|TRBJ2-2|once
CASRGSGRGTGELFF
TGTGCCAGCAGGGGTAGCGGGAGGGGGACCGGGGAGCTGTTTTTT
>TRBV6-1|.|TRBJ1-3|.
CASSELRDPSGNTIYF
TGTGCCAGCAGTGAACTTCGGGATCCCTCTGGAAACACCATATATTTT
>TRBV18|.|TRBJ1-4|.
CASSRTDEDEKLFF
TGTGCCAGCTCACGAACCGACGAAGATGAAAAACTGTTTTTT
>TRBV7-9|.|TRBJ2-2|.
CASRVQGSGVGELFF
TGTGCCAGCAGGGTACAGGGATCTGGTGTCGGGGAGCTGTTTTTT
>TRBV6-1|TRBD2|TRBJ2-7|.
CASSEQREGLLEQYF
TGTGCCAGCAGTGAACAGCGGGAGGGCCTCCTCGAGCAGTACTTC
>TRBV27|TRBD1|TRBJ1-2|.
CASSPGTGVIEYGYTF
TGTGCCAGCAGTCCCGGGACAGGGGTTATTGAGTATGGCTACACCTTC
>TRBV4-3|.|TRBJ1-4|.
CASSQKGTNEKLFF
TGCGCCAGCAGCCAAAAGGGAACTAATGAAAAACTGTTTTTT
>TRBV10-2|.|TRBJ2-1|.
CASSTTQGFPYNEQFF
TGCGCCAGCAGCACAACACAGGGTTTCCCCTACAATGAGCAGTTCTTC
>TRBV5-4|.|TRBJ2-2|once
CASSHWSLMNTGELFF
TGTGCCAGCAGCCATTGGAGCCTTATGAACACCGGGGAGCTGTTTTTT
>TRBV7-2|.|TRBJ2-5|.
CASSLVINEETQYF
TGTGCCAGCAGCTTGGTTATAAACGAAGAGACCCAGTACTTC
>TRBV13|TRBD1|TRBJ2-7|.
CASSGAGTGSYEQYF
TGTGCCAGCAGCGGAGCGGGGACAGGGTCCTACGAGCAGTACTTC
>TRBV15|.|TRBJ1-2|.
CATSGAGENGYTF
TGTGCCACCAGCGGCGCAGGGGAGAATGGCTACACCTTC
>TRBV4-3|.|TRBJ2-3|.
CASSQEGGRFGLRSTDTQYF
TGCGCCAGCAGCCAAGAAGGAGGCAGGTTTGGCCTTAGGAGCACAGATACGCAGTATTTT
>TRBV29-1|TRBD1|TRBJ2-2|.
CSGQGSDTGELFF
TGCAGCGGACAGGGTTCGGACACCGGGGAGCTGTTTTTT
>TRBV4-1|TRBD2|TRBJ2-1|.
CASSLSRGLAVEQFF
TGCGCCAGCAGCCTCTCGCGGGGACTAGCGGTTGAGCAGTTCTTC
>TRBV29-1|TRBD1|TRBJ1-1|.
CSDWTGDGYTEAFF
TGCAGCGACTGGACAGGGGATGGTTACACTGAAGCTTTCTTT
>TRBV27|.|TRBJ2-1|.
CASSLISSYNEQFF
TGTGCCAGCAGTTTAATAAGCTCCTACAATGAGCAGTTCTTC
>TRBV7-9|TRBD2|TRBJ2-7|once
CASSLGAGAAYEQYF
TGTGCCAGCAGCTTAGGGGCGGGAGCGGCCTACGAGCAGTACTTC
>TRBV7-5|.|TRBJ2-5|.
CARSLILAGRSQETQYF
TGTGCCAGAAGCTTGATACTAGCGGGAAGGTCACAAGAGACCCAGTACTTC
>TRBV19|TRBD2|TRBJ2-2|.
CASSMSASGSEDGELFF
TGTGCCAGTAGTATGTCCGCCAGCGGGAGCGAGGACGGGGAGCTGTTTTTT
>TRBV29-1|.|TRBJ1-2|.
CSVDGGGAMGYTF
TGCAGCGTGGATGGGGGGGGCGCTATGGGCTACACCTTC
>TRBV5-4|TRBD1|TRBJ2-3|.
CASSLKRDSPQYF
TGTGCCAGCAGCTTGAAAAGGGACAGCCCGCAGTATTTT
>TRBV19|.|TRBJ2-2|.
CASSIGGGPTTFPLNTGELFF
TGTGCCAGTAGTATTGGTGGGGGTCCCACCACCTTCCCCTTGAACACCGGGGAGCTGTTTTTT
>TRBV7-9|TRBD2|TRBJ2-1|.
CASSITAGPSYNEQFF
TGTGCCAGCAGTATTACAGCGGGGCCTTCCTACAATGAGCAGTTCTTC
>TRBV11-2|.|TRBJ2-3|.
CASSSFGLNF
TGTGCCAGCAGCTCCTTTGGGTTAAATTTT
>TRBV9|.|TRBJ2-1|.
CASSVRGDVHEQFF
TGTGCCAGCAGCGTAAGGGGGGACGTCCATGAGCAGTTCTTC
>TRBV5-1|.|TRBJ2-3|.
CASSFSGFGTDTQYF
TGCGCCAGCAGTTTTTCGGGGTTTGGCACAGATACGCAGTATTTT
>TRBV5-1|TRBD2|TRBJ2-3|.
CASSPMQTSGYTDTQYF
TGCGCCAGCAGCCCGATGCAGACTAGCGGATACACAGATACGCAGTATTTT
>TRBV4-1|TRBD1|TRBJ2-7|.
CASSQGDRASYEQYF
TGCGCCAGCAGCCAAGGGGACAGGGCTTCCTACGAGCAGTACTTC
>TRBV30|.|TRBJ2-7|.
CAWSSLGVAATYEQYF
TGTGCCTGGAGTTCCCTTGGGGTAGCGGCAACCTACGAGCAGTACTTC
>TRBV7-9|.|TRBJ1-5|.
CASSVSGQPQHF
TGTGCCAGCAGCGTCTCGGGTCAGCCCCAGCATTTT
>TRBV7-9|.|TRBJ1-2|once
CASSINRDGYTF
TGTGCCAGCAGCATAAACAGGGACGGCTACACCTTC
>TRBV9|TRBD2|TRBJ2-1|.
CASSVSGETYNEQFF
TGTGCCAGCAGCGTAAGCGGGGAAACCTACAATGAGCAGTTCTTC
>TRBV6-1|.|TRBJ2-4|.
CASRTRGGDIQYF
TGTGCCAGCAGAACCAGGGGAGGGGACATTCAGTACTTC
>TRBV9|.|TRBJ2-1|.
CASSVWGSPNEQFF
TGTGCCAGCAGCGTCTGGGGGAGTCCAAATGAGCAGTTCTTC